This is a list of T cell receptor beta chains from one sample in a study of shared clonotypes between healthy human individuals. This table comes from immunoSEQ multiplex PCR, and its TCRdb copy is limited to in-frame clones, with some not included. The table records hundreds of thousands of clones, less than 96% of them present only once. Sequenced: naive CD4+ T cells sorted from blood. The receptor set was obtained from a woman aged 25 to 45 in good health. Both conserved end residues are part of each CDR3. The size of a clone is reported for some rows only, either as once, few or many, or as a class for expanded clones.

cdr3_length | v_call | clone_size | cdr3_aa
15 | TRBV4-1 | NA | CASSQGGTSGDPQYF
13 | TRBV7-6 | NA | CASSLRQSNGYTF
15 | TRBV7-9 | NA | CASSTQAGGSNEQFF
15 | TRBV14 | NA | CASSQSDRWAYEQYF
16 | TRBV25-1 | NA | CASSELKSPGSYEQYF
13 | TRBV11-2 | NA | CASSSGQGVGYTF
14 | TRBV28 | NA | CASTPYSASYEQYF
14 | TRBV28 | NA | CASSAGTGPYGYTF
19 | TRBV28 | NA | CASSLRKGTPRTSSYEQYF
15 | TRBV18 | NA | CASSQGQGLGKTQYF
15 | TRBV7-2 | NA | CASSHLGTGVNEQFF
14 | TRBV28 | NA | CASRTGASYNEQFF
16 | TRBV11-1 | NA | CASGSTRDANSYEQYF
16 | TRBV7-6 | NA | CASSPGHPTGANVLTF
15 | TRBV2 | NA | CASSRQAGGADTQYF
15 | TRBV2 | NA | CASRAGTGASETQYF
17 | TRBV7-8 | NA | CASTQVASGRGTDTQYF
15 | TRBV28 | NA | CASSFRRTDGNTIYF
14 | TRBV11-3 | NA | CASSHGGDQETQYF
15 | TRBV25-1 | NA | CASSEVDLDSYEQYF
16 | TRBV4-2 | NA | CASSQEGARDTGELFF
16 | TRBV5-6 | NA | CASSGKMRLGGETQYF
14 | TRBV28 | NA | CASSFRLAQETQYF
15 | TRBV4-1 | NA | CASSHGIISAIGYTF
15 | TRBV2 | NA | CASSEMSQGPDTQYF
14 | TRBV5-1 | NA | CASSPLDTGGEQYF
17 | TRBV18 | NA | CASSPPGGGGLYNEQFF
18 | TRBV4-1 | NA | CASSVYRGQESGANVLTF
13 | TRBV28 | NA | CASSYGESYEQYF
14 | TRBV6-5 | NA | CASSSRRQGGGYTF
17 | TRBV23-1 | once | CASSQFGPYYRDEKLFF
14 | TRBV6-5 | NA | CASSQSGYTDTQYF
15 | TRBV5-1 | NA | CASSGNPGATKTQYF
16 | TRBV15 | NA | CATSRDRRELYNEQFF
14 | TRBV5-1 | NA | CASSLAGSKNIQYF
18 | TRBV7-8 | NA | CASSRRQLDSTGANVLTF
15 | TRBV18 | NA | CASDYLQGRAETQYF
14 | TRBV4-1 | NA | CASSQVSTYNEQFF
15 | TRBV5-1 | NA | CASRREATGANVLTF
11 | TRBV28 | NA | CASRVAYEQYF
15 | TRBV27 | NA | CASSFYTGANTEAFF
14 | TRBV6-5 | NA | CASSYSGGTYEQYF
15 | TRBV6-1 | NA | CASRDRGEDNQPQHF
12 | TRBV19 | NA | CASSIARRPQHF
15 | TRBV23-1 | NA | CASSLPGRGRDTQYF
12 | TRBV28 | NA | CASSLKGYEQYF
12 | TRBV11-1 | few | CASSLAPSVAFF
17 | TRBV4-1 | NA | CASSQDTGGSYNSPLHF
14 | TRBV28 | NA | CASSLGVRHEKLFF